Detailed here is one T cell receptor beta chain. The sample belongs to a study of CD8+ T cells in alopecia areata. About the study: Treated patients were given 5 to 10 mg oral tofacitinib twice daily.

RNA was extracted and reverse transcribed into cDNA as the sequencing template. TCRdb's copy holds only in-frame clones and misses some; the assay was immunoSEQ multiplex PCR. The sample holds approximately 180,000 clones; around 64% are singletons and the top ten take roughly 11%. V gave up 0 bases and J gave up 3 bases, with 19 bases separating them. Germline V CDR1 and CDR2: LNHNV, YYDKDF (reference sequence). The CDR3 loop spans 18 amino acids. The starting material was CD8+ T cells sorted from blood, obtained at week 0. The gene calls are TRBV15 and TRBJ2-3, with a possible D match to TRBD2 (6 bases). This TCR was recovered from a human donor with alopecia areata. The DNA for the CDR3 is TGTGCCACCAGCAGAGATCCGTCGGTCGGGGGTTTAACAGATACGCAGTATTTT. Amino acid sequence: CATSRDPSVGGLTDTQYF.